The 28 T cell receptor beta chains presented below share a single source sample, sequenced in a study of blood T cell repertoires in COVID-19. Profiled with immunoSEQ multiplex PCR; TCRdb holds only in-frame clones, not every one. Here the sample spans about 120,000 clones, 70% to 80% being singletons. Sequenced input: peripheral blood. Every receptor here comes from a man in his forties with active or convalescent COVID-19.

V gene TRBV27 combines with J gene TRBJ1-2; no clear D. The CDR3 has 11 amino acids. Germline V CDR1 and CDR2: MNHEY, SMNVEV (reference sequence). Deletions cut 4 bases from V and 6 bases from J, with 6 bases between. The CDR3 sequence: CASSSQNGYTF. In DNA form, the CDR3 reads TGTGCCAGCAGTTCACAGAATGGCTACACCTTC.

This clone was seen a few times. Compared with germline, one end of the junction differs, possibly owing to a read error. The chain uses TRBV2 and TRBJ2-3; D is unresolved. Per the germline V gene, CDR1 is SNHLY and CDR2 is FYNNEI. The CDR3 totals 12 residues. CDR3 sequence: CATSLSTDTQYF. CDR3 coding DNA: TGTGCCACCAGTCTTTCCACAGATACGCAGTATTTT.

The V and J genes are TRBV7-9 and TRBJ2-7; D might be TRBD1 (5 bases). V lost 5 bases to trimming and J lost 0 bases, with 17 bases between them. This CDR3 region has 16 residues. CDR1 is SEHNR, CDR2 FQNEAQ, per germline (reference sequence). CDR3 in amino acids: CASSPPATASSYEQYF. CDR3 coding DNA: TGTGCCAGCAGCCCCCCTGCGACAGCAAGCTCCTACGAGCAGTACTTC.

The rearrangement links TRBV11-3 to TRBJ2-1; tentative D call: TRBD1 (6 bases). In germline, CDR1 is SGHNT, CDR2 YENEEA. V lost 4 bases and J 3 bases, leaving 10 bases between the germline ends. The CDR3 covers 14 residues. CDR3 bases: TGTGCCAGCAGCTCGGACAGAGACTACAATGAGCAGTTCTTC. Its translation is CASSSDRDYNEQFF.

The CDR3 sequence: CASSLPETYGYTF. CDR3 sequence (DNA): TGCGCCAGCAGCTTACCGGAGACCTATGGCTACACCTTC. This chain uses TRBV5-1 with TRBJ1-2; D is undetermined. The length of the CDR3 is 13 residues. From germline, CDR1 is SGHRS and CDR2 YFSETQ. Trimming shortened V by 2 bases and J by 4 bases, and 9 bases separated the two germline ends.

The V call is TRBV29-1, the J call TRBJ1-1; D unresolved. Germline V gives CDR1 SQVTM, CDR2 ANQGSEA. CDR3 length equals 10 residues. The germline V and J ends were trimmed by 4 bases and 3 bases, with 3 bases remaining between them. CDR3 residues: CSVAHTEAFF. The CDR3 DNA sequence: TGCAGCGTTGCTCACACTGAAGCTTTCTTT. Combining the CDR3 with reference TRBV29-1 and TRBJ1-1 gives the whole variable domain SAVISQKPSRDICQRGTSLTIQCQVDSQVTMMFWYRQQPGQSLTLIATANQGSEATYESGFVIDKFPISRPNLTFSTLTVSNMSPEDSSIYLCSVAHTEAFFGQGTRLTVV.

This clone was recorded once. The chain combines TRBV7-9 with TRBJ1-5; D is unresolved. Germline V gene lookup returns CDR1 SEHNR and CDR2 FQNEAQ (reference sequence). Deletions cut 0 bases from V and 0 bases from J, with 9 bases between. The CDR3 contains 16 residues. The CDR3 spells CASSLAGDYSNQPQHF. As DNA, the CDR3 is TGTGCCAGCAGCTTAGCAGGAGACTATAGCAATCAGCCCCAGCATTTT. The full variable domain, rest sourced from reference TRBV7-9 and TRBJ1-5, is DTGVSQNPRHKITKRGQNVTFRCDPISEHNRLYWYRQTLGQGPEFLTYFQNEAQLEKSRLLSDRFSAERPKGSFSTLEIQRTEQGDSAMYLCASSLAGDYSNQPQHFGDGTRLSIL.

The genes are TRBV6-1 and TRBJ2-5, with 9 bases aligning to TRBD1. The V gene's germline CDR1 is MNHNS and CDR2 SASEGT. With 6 bases clipped from V and 3 bases from J, the junction kept 2 bases outside the gene matches. The CDR3 is 13 amino acids. CDR3 in amino acids: CASRRTGEETQYF. The CDR3 bases are TGTGCCAGCAGAAGGACAGGGGAAGAGACCCAGTACTTC.

This clone was observed many times. One end of the junction varies from germline; a read error may be responsible. The chain is built from TRBV7-9 and TRBJ1-3; D is ambiguous. The CDR3 has 12 amino acids. Per the germline V gene, CDR1 is SEHNR and CDR2 is FQNEAQ (reference sequence). CDR3 in amino acids: CASSLDGDTIYF. In DNA form, the CDR3 reads TGTGCCAGCAGCTTAGATGGAGACACCATATATTTT.

The chain combines TRBV2 with TRBJ1-1; 10 bases are shared with TRBD1. Germline V CDR1 and CDR2: SNHLY, FYNNEI. V lost 7 bases, J lost 6 bases, and 2 bases stayed unmatched. CDR3 size: 12 residues. CDR3 in DNA: TGTGCCAGCAATGGACAGGGGGCTGAAGCTTTCTTT. This translates into CASNGQGAEAFF.

A single count supports this clone. This chain links TRBV29-1 with TRBJ1-4, with D perhaps TRBD1 (6 bases). CDR1 SQVTM and CDR2 ANQGSEA come from the germline V gene. This CDR3 region has 13 residues. V was cut by 8 bases and J by 8 bases, with 18 bases left in between. DNA of the CDR3: TGCAGCACTCGCACAGGGAACGGCGAAAAACTGTTTTTT. Amino acids: CSTRTGNGEKLFF.

This chain links TRBV5-1 with TRBJ2-5, with D possibly being TRBD2 (6 bases). The CDR3 has 15 amino acids. Germline CDR1 and CDR2: SGHRS and YFSETQ. The V gene lost 6 bases and the J gene lost 4 bases, with 19 bases spanning the gap. CDR3 loop: CASNPAPTSRETQYF. CDR3 bases: TGCGCCAGCAATCCTGCCCCGACTAGTAGAGAGACCCAGTACTTC.

The V and J genes are TRBV12-3 or TRBV12-4 and TRBJ2-5; D is uncertain. Trimming took 6 bases from V and 2 from J, leaving 7 bases between them. This CDR3 has 12 residues. In nucleotides, the CDR3 is TGTGCCAGCAGCACCCGGCAAGAGACCCAGTACTTC. Translating it yields CASSTRQETQYF.

J is TRBJ1-1 and V is TRBV4-2, with 11 positions matching TRBD1. The CDR3 consists of 16 residues. Germline trimming cut 0 bases from V and 5 bases from J; bases unmatched to any gene: 5. Per the germline V gene, CDR1 is LGHNA and CDR2 is YNFKEQ. The CDR3 nucleotides read TGTGCCAGCAGCCAAGATGGGACAGGGGGGGGTACTGAAGCTTTCTTT. Encoded protein: CASSQDGTGGGTEAFF.

This chain uses TRBV7-9 with TRBJ2-1; 9 bases align to TRBD2. J was trimmed by 8 bases and V by 4 bases; bases with no gene match: 12. The CDR3 is 16 amino acids. CDR1 is SEHNR and CDR2 is FQNEAQ in the germline V gene (reference sequence). CDR3 in DNA: TGTGCCAGCAGCTCCCAGGGCGGGGGGGCCAAGTATGAGCAGTTCTTC. This encodes CASSSQGGGAKYEQFF.

This clone has only a few counts. The gene calls are TRBV2 and TRBJ1-3; TRBD1 might be the D (6 bases). Trimming pared 8 bases from V and 2 bases from J, leaving 16 bases between. This CDR3 is built from 15 residues. The germline gives CDR1 SNHLY, CDR2 FYNNEI. The CDR3 nucleotides read TGTGCCAGCGCGCCACTACAGGGAGCTGGAAACACCATATATTTT. Amino acids: CASAPLQGAGNTIYF.

The CDR3 DNA reads TGTGCCAGTGGACAGTCGACCTCCTACGAGCAGTACTTC. Protein product: CASGQSTSYEQYF. The chain carries TRBV27 and TRBJ2-7; TRBD1 is a possible D gene (6 bases). Trimming removed 9 bases at V and 0 bases at J, with 12 bases between. This CDR3 spans 13 amino acids. Germline V lookup: CDR1 MNHEY, CDR2 SMNVEV (reference sequence).

The J gene is TRBJ1-5, the V gene TRBV12-3 or TRBV12-4; D call uncertain. The CDR3 totals 13 residues. Between the trimmed V and J ends, which lost 3 bases and 5 bases, there was a span of 8 bases. The CDR3 nucleotides are TGTGCCAGCAGTTTTCAAGAGGATCAGCCCCAGCATTTT. It yields the protein CASSFQEDQPQHF.

This clone was observed many times. V is TRBV7-8 and J is TRBJ1-3, with a tentative D call TRBD1 (5 bases). Germline CDR1 is SGHVS and CDR2 is FQNEAQ. This CDR3 spans 14 amino acids. The ends were cut back, 1 base at V and 8 bases at J, with 12 bases in the middle. The CDR3 sequence is CASSLEGRRDTIYF. DNA of the CDR3: TGTGCCAGCAGCTTAGAGGGGCGGAGGGACACCATATATTTT.

The chain joins TRBV2 to TRBJ1-5; 8 bases agree with TRBD1. With V trimmed by 11 bases and J by 4 bases, 13 bases remained unmatched. Germline lookup yields CDR1 SNHLY and CDR2 FYNNEI. CDR3 length: 15 amino acids. The CDR3 here is CASRGGTGQNQPQHF. CDR3 nucleotide sequence: TGTGCCTCCCGTGGGGGGACAGGACAGAATCAGCCCCAGCATTTT.

The genes are TRBV18 and TRBJ1-5, with D perhaps TRBD1 (6 bases). This CDR3 contains 14 residues. The V gene lost 0 bases and the J gene lost 6 bases, with 9 bases spanning the gap. Germline loops: CDR1 KGHSH, CDR2 LQKENI. CDR3 coding DNA: TGTGCCAGCTCACCACCGGGGGCAAGTCAGCCCCAGCATTTT. It translates to CASSPPGASQPQHF. The variable domain in full, with the rest retrieved from reference TRBV18 and TRBJ1-5, is NAGVMQNPRHLVRRRGQEARLRCSPMKGHSHVYWYRQLPEEGLKFMVYLQKENIIDESGMPKERFSAEFPKEGPSILRIQQVVRGDSAAYFCASSPPGASQPQHFGDGTRLSIL.

This sequence joins TRBV6-5 and TRBJ1-1; no firm D call. The V gene's germline CDR1 is MNHEY and CDR2 SVGAGI. V lost 6 bases to trimming and J lost 1 base, with 15 bases between them. CDR3 length: 15 amino acids. The CDR3: CASSQLVSGNTEAFF. The CDR3 coding sequence is TGTGCCAGCAGCCAACTAGTGTCGGGGAACACTGAAGCTTTCTTT.

This clone was seen only a few times. J is TRBJ2-7 and V is TRBV6-5, with 10 bases identical to TRBD1. Unmatched junction bases numbered 8, after V lost 8 bases and J lost 4 bases. CDR3 length: 14 residues. In germline, CDR1 is MNHEY, CDR2 SVGAGI. CDR3 in amino acids: CASWGQGIIYEQYF. CDR3 DNA: TGTGCCAGCTGGGGACAGGGGATTATATACGAGCAGTACTTC.

The chain is built from TRBV24-1 and TRBJ1-1; D may be TRBD1 (5 bases). Germline V gene data show CDR1 as KGHDR and CDR2 as SFDVKD. This CDR3 has 14 residues. Trimming shortened V by 4 bases and J by 4 bases, and 12 bases separated the two germline ends. In nucleotides, the CDR3 is TGTGCCACCAGTGAGGCCAGGGCCCCCACTGAAGCTTTCTTT. Translated: CATSEARAPTEAFF.

The chain uses TRBV6-4 and TRBJ2-3; 10 bases fit TRBD2. CDR1 MRHNA and CDR2 SNTAGT come from the germline V gene. V shed 3 bases, J shed 2 bases, and the junction held 2 bases outside the gene matches. The length of the CDR3 is 15 residues. The CDR3, as DNA: TGTGCCAGCAGTGAGACTAGCGGGTTCACAGATACGCAGTATTTT. Amino acid sequence: CASSETSGFTDTQYF.

Regarding this clone: The junction and the germline gene differ at one end; a read error may be behind it. The V and J genes are TRBV5-6 and TRBJ1-5, with 10 positions matching TRBD1. The germline gives CDR1 SGHDT, CDR2 YYEEEE. The length of the CDR3 is 12 residues. In DNA form, the CDR3 reads TGTGCCAGCAGCGTAGGACAGGGGGAACTTATTTTT. It translates to CASSVGQGELIF.

This clone has a single count. This sequence joins TRBV5-6 and TRBJ2-3, with 9 bases fitting TRBD2. V was pared by 5 bases and J by 0 bases, with 4 bases of the junction left unmatched. Germline CDR1 is SGHDT and CDR2 is YYEEEE. The CDR3 contains 15 residues. The chain's CDR3 is CASRTSGASTDTQYF. In nucleotides, the CDR3 is TGTGCCAGCAGGACTAGCGGCGCTAGCACAGATACGCAGTATTTT.

V and J are TRBV4-3 and TRBJ1-2; TRBD1 matches 8 bases. Germline values: CDR1 LGHNA, CDR2 YSLEER. Losses at the gene ends were 2 bases for V and 4 bases for J; bases not matched to a gene: 12. The CDR3 contains 17 residues. The CDR3 nucleotides are TGCGCCAGCAGCCAAAGGGTTGGAGACAGGGGCGCCTATGGCTACACCTTC. It codes for CASSQRVGDRGAYGYTF.